This entry lists 15 T cell receptor beta chains sequenced from one sample in a study of CD8+CD57+ T cells in acquired aplastic anemia. The TCR beta profiling, which covered VDJ combination and CDR3 sequence, was carried out using genomic DNA as the template. TCRdb analysed the reads with MiXCR anew, one entry per CDR3 protein. The data contain more than 150,000 distinct CDR3 sequences, about 44% of them singletons. All sequencing subjects had displayed CD8+CD57+ cell expansion on flow cytometry. Source material: sorted CD4+, CD8+, or CD8+CD57+ T cells (not recorded which) from PBMCs. The origin of the receptors is a human donor with aplastic anemia.

This clonotype was detected ten times or more. The chain links TRBV24-1 to TRBJ2-5; 10 nucleotides line up with TRBD1. The CDR3 is 19 residues long. The germline gives CDR1 KGHDR, CDR2 SFDVKD. Unmatched junction bases numbered 14, after V lost 0 bases and J lost 5 bases. The CDR3 protein is CATSDLPGTGETTRETQYF. The CDR3 nucleotides read TGTGCCACCAGTGATTTGCCGGGGACAGGGGAGACAACAAGGGAGACCCAGTACTTC.

The rearrangement joins TRBV21-1 to TRBJ1-6; whether TRBD1, the table's D call, matches the DNA was not checked. TRBV21-1 is annotated as a pseudogene. The length of the CDR3 is 15 residues. The CDR3 DNA reads TGTGCCAGCAGCATCCAGACAGGGGCGGCTTCACCCCTCCACTTT. This codes for CASSIQTGAASPLHF.

This clonotype was counted only a few times. The chain carries TRBV7-9 and TRBJ1-3; no clear D. The CDR3 has 14 residues. The germline V gene has CDR1 SEHNR and CDR2 FQNEAQ (reference sequence). Trimming took 5 bases from V and 2 from J, leaving 10 bases between them. The DNA for the CDR3 is TGTGCCAGCAGCAAACCCTCGGCTGGAAACACCATATATTTT. Amino acid sequence: CASSKPSAGNTIYF.

This clonotype was seen more than once but under ten times. CDR3 region: CASSLGTAGELFF. For the CDR3, the DNA is TGTGCCAGCAGCCTTGGGACGGCCGGGGAGCTGTTTTTT. V and J are TRBV7-9 and TRBJ2-2; D possibly uses TRBD1 or TRBD2 (5 bases each). Trimming cost V 5 bases and J 6 bases, with 10 bases left between them. CDR1 is SEHNR, CDR2 FQNEAQ, per germline (reference sequence). The CDR3 runs 13 residues.

This chain uses TRBV5-1 with TRBJ2-7, with TRBD2 matching over 8 bases. V lost 3 bases, J lost 5 bases, and 7 bases stayed unmatched. This CDR3 region has 14 residues. CDR1 and CDR2 (germline): SGHRS, YFSETQ. The chain's CDR3 is CASSSGLARDEQYF. CDR3 in DNA: TGCGCCAGCAGCTCTGGACTAGCTCGAGACGAGCAGTACTTC. The full variable domain, rest sourced from reference TRBV5-1 and TRBJ2-7, is KAGVTQTPRYLIKTRGQQVTLSCSPISGHRSVSWYQQTPGQGLQFLFEYFSETQRNKGNFPGRFSGRQFSNSRSEMNVSTLELGDSALYLCASSSGLARDEQYFGPGTRLTVT.

This clonotype was recorded at least ten times. The chain combines TRBV6-1 with TRBJ1-5, with D uncertain. The ends were cut back, 4 bases at V and 4 bases at J, with 5 bases in the middle. The CDR3 has 12 amino acids. Germline CDR1 reads MNHNS; CDR2 reads SASEGT. The CDR3 spells CASSGGNQPQHF. The CDR3 DNA reads as TGTGCCAGCAGTGGAGGGAATCAGCCCCAGCATTTT.

This sequence joins TRBV28 and TRBJ2-1; the D gene is possibly TRBD2 (5 bases). With 2 bases removed from V and 8 bases from J, the gap between germline ends came to 16 bases. The CDR3 consists of 15 residues. Per germline, CDR1 MDHEN and CDR2 SYDVKM. Here the CDR3 reads CASSLAASGSDEQFF. The CDR3 nucleotides are TGTGCCAGCAGTTTAGCGGCATCGGGGAGCGATGAGCAGTTCTTC.

The rearrangement links TRBV27 to TRBJ2-7; TRBD2 might be the D (7 bases). Germline V gives CDR1 MNHEY, CDR2 SMNVEV (reference sequence). This CDR3 is built from 15 residues. The V gene lost 2 bases and the J gene lost 2 bases, with 13 bases spanning the gap. The CDR3 reads CASSLDRTRAYEQYF. The CDR3, as DNA: TGTGCCAGCAGTTTAGACAGGACTAGGGCCTACGAGCAGTACTTC.

The gene calls are TRBV20-1 and TRBJ2-1; 12 nucleotides agree with TRBD2. CDR1 is DFQATT and CDR2 is SNEGSKA in the germline V gene (reference sequence). V trimming: 3 bases; J trimming: 8 bases; junction bases outside the gene matches: 8. CDR3 length equals 15 residues. For the CDR3, the DNA is TGCAGTGCTAGGAGTCTAGCGGGAGGGTCCCATGAGCAGTTCTTC. This encodes CSARSLAGGSHEQFF.

This clonotype was seen many times. This chain links TRBV5-1 with TRBJ1-1; D not certain. The CDR3 runs 15 residues. V was clipped by 4 bases and J by 1 base, with 14 bases between them. CDR1 and CDR2 (germline): SGHRS, YFSETQ. CDR3 sequence (DNA): TGCGCCAGCAGCCCGGCGCCTCAAGAGAACACTGAAGCTTTCTTT. Its translation is CASSPAPQENTEAFF.

Ten or more counts support this clonotype. The chain uses TRBV5-5 and TRBJ2-5; TRBD2 is a possible D gene (6 bases). Germline assignment: CDR1 SGHKS and CDR2 YYEKEE (reference sequence). V was cut by 3 bases and J by 5 bases, with 17 bases left in between. This CDR3 is 15 amino acids long. The CDR3: CASSYSRGARETQYF. The DNA for the CDR3 is TGTGCCAGCAGCTACTCCCGCGGGGCCAGGGAGACCCAGTACTTC. The full variable domain, in which reference TRBV5-5 and TRBJ2-5 provide the parts outside the CDR3, is DAGVTQSPTHLIKTRGQQVTLRCSPISGHKSVSWYQQVLGQGPQFIFQYYEKEERGRGNFPDRFSARQFPNYSSELNVNALLLGDSALYLCASSYSRGARETQYFGPGTRLLVL.

This clonotype has a count of ten or more. This chain links TRBV4-1 with TRBJ2-1; 7 bases match TRBD2. The germline gives CDR1 MGHRA, CDR2 YSYEKL. The CDR3 has 15 amino acids. The V segment lost 0 bases and the J segment 10 bases; nucleotides outside the gene matches: 9. The CDR3 nucleotides read TGCGCCAGCAGCCAAGAGAATATCGATAGCGGGGAGCAGTTCTTC. Residues: CASSQENIDSGEQFF.

This clonotype was seen only once. The chain recombines TRBV6-2 or TRBV6-3 with TRBJ1-1; unclear D gene. Trimming took 2 bases from V and 3 from J, leaving 25 bases between them. In germline, CDR1 is MNHEY, CDR2 SVGEGT. The CDR3 extends over 19 amino acids. The DNA of the CDR3 is TGTGCCAGCAGTTACCTCCTTACCAGGCCGGTGATGGTCGACACTGAAGCTTTCTTT. It translates to CASSYLLTRPVMVDTEAFF.

The rearrangement links TRBV24-1 to TRBJ2-6; the D is unclear. CDR3 size: 15 residues. The germline V gene encodes CDR1 KGHDR and CDR2 SFDVKD. The V and J ends lost 3 bases and 3 bases respectively, with 8 bases between them. CDR3 amino acids: CATSDRGGGANVLTF. The CDR3 DNA is TGTGCCACCAGTGATCGAGGCGGTGGGGCCAACGTCCTGACTTTC.

This rearrangement joins TRBV12-3 or TRBV12-4 to TRBJ1-1, with 9 nucleotides matching TRBD1. CDR3 size: 15 residues. V lost 5 bases to trimming and J lost 1 base; unmatched junction nucleotides: 5. In DNA form, the CDR3 reads TGTGCCAGCAGTCCCGGACAGGGGAGGAACACTGAAGCTTTCTTT. It yields the protein CASSPGQGRNTEAFF.